This passage covers 10 T cell receptor beta chains from one sample sequenced in a study of Tregs in tolerant kidney transplant recipients. Mixed chimerism was transient after nonmyeloablative marrow transplants from related graft donors. Repertoires were generated with immunoSEQ multiplex PCR, while TCRdb's copy carries only in-frame clones and drops some. The sample consists of tens of thousands of clones, about 91% of them appearing once. Sequenced material: CD4+ T cells from blood (PBMCs), taken 24 months after the transplant. These receptors all stem from a human patient who received a combined kidney and bone marrow transplant. Some T cells may arise from the graft donor.

The chain carries TRBV2 and TRBJ2-1, with TRBD2 identical over 8 bases. Germline lookup yields CDR1 SNHLY and CDR2 FYNNEI. The V segment lost 7 bases and the J segment 0 bases; nucleotides outside the gene matches: 2. The CDR3 has 14 amino acids. The CDR3 nucleotides are TGTGCCAGCAAGGGGACTAGCTCCTACAATGAGCAGTTCTTC. Its protein is CASKGTSSYNEQFF.

A few counts support this clone. V is TRBV5-4 and J is TRBJ2-1; 9 nucleotides align to TRBD1. Trimming at V came to 4 bases and at J to 8 bases, leaving 10 bases not matched to a gene. The V gene's germline CDR1 is SGHNT and CDR2 YYREEE (reference sequence). CDR3 length equals 15 residues. As DNA, the CDR3 is TGTGCCAGCAGCCCAAACAGGGGGCGTTTGGATGAGCAGTTCTTC. It translates to CASSPNRGRLDEQFF.

The chain couples TRBV5-4 to TRBJ2-5; 9 bases align to TRBD2. After removal of 4 bases from V and 1 base from J, the junction contained 8 bases not matched to a gene. Per the germline V gene, CDR1 is SGHNT and CDR2 is YYREEE (reference sequence). The CDR3 runs to 16 residues. The CDR3 DNA follows: TGTGCCAGCAGCCCTGGACGGACTAGCGCCCAAGAGACCCAGTACTTC. It yields the protein CASSPGRTSAQETQYF.

The chain recombines TRBV12-5 with TRBJ2-3; D uncertain. V was cut by 9 bases and J by 0 bases, with 13 bases left in between. From germline, CDR1 is LGHNT and CDR2 FRNRAP. The CDR3 is 14 residues long. The CDR3 DNA is TGTGCTAGGTATCTACGCTCCAGCACAGATACGCAGTATTTT. It translates to CARYLRSSTDTQYF. The variable domain in full, with the rest retrieved from reference TRBV12-5 and TRBJ2-3, is DARVTQTPRHKVTEMGQEVTMRCQPILGHNTVFWYRQTMMQGLELLAYFRNRAPLDDSGMPKDRFSAEMPDATLATLKIQPSEPRDSAVYFCARYLRSSTDTQYFGPGTRLTVL.

V gene TRBV7-6 combines with J gene TRBJ2-7, with 13 bases that match TRBD2. This CDR3 has 17 amino acids. J gave up 3 bases and V 1 base, and 6 bases lay outside the gene matches. CDR1 is SGHVS, CDR2 FNYEAQ, per germline. The CDR3: CASSLGGTSGTNYEQYF. CDR3 DNA sequence: TGTGCCAGCAGCTTAGGAGGGACTAGCGGGACGAACTACGAGCAGTACTTC.

The chain uses TRBV28 and TRBJ1-2, with D unclear. V dropped 3 bases and J dropped 4 bases, with 12 bases sitting between them. The CDR3 totals 14 residues. CDR1 and CDR2 (germline): MDHEN, SYDVKM. CDR3: CASSFRTSRYGYTF. The CDR3 nucleotides are TGTGCCAGCAGTTTTCGGACTTCCCGCTATGGCTACACCTTC.

The rearrangement links TRBV19 to TRBJ2-7, with TRBD1 matching 7 bases. V was pared by 5 bases and J by 2 bases, with 6 bases of the junction left unmatched. Germline V gene lookup returns CDR1 LNHDA and CDR2 SQIVND (reference sequence). The CDR3 covers 14 residues. The CDR3 DNA sequence: TGTGCCAGTAGTGCAGGGACAGCCGCCTACGAGCAGTACTTC. Protein sequence: CASSAGTAAYEQYF.

CDR3 sequence: CASSPIRGLAGERSKNIQYF. The CDR3 DNA is TGTGCCAGCAGCCCAATCCGGGGACTAGCGGGAGAGAGGTCCAAAAACATTCAGTACTTC. The genes are TRBV7-8 and TRBJ2-4; the match to TRBD2 covers 14 bases. The CDR3 length is 20 residues. Germline V lookup: CDR1 SGHVS, CDR2 FQNEAQ. V shed 5 bases and J 2 bases; nucleotides not matched to a gene: 14.

The chain is built from TRBV30 and TRBJ2-7; D not certain. This CDR3 region has 15 residues. The germline V gene encodes CDR1 GTSNPN and CDR2 SVGIG (reference sequence). V shed 5 bases and J shed 0 bases, with 17 bases lying between them. CDR3 residues: CAWGPKLSDSYEQYF. CDR3 coding DNA: TGTGCCTGGGGGCCGAAGCTATCCGACTCCTACGAGCAGTACTTC.

The chain couples TRBV28 to TRBJ1-2; TRBD1 might be the D (6 bases). Germline-derived CDR1 and CDR2 are MDHEN and SYDVKM. The CDR3 is 13 residues long. The V end lost 10 bases, the J end lost 4 bases, and 16 bases lay between the germline ends. The CDR3 nucleotides are TGTGCCACCCAGGCAGGGGCGGGCTATGGCTACACCTTC. This gives the protein CATQAGAGYGYTF.